These T cell receptor beta chains were read from a single sample in a study of cytomegalovirus exposure and HLA in healthy donors. The repertoire was sequenced with immunoSEQ multiplex PCR; TCRdb's copy has only in-frame clones and lacks some. In the table there are some 160,000 clones, around 79% of which are singletons. The sample consisted of PBMCs. The origin of the receptors is a woman between 50 and 59 years old in good health and CMV-seronegative. Each CDR3 is given with its conserved first and last residue. A D gene is named only where the DNA matches it firmly.

V: TRBV18; J: TRBJ1-2; D: NA; CDR3: CASSPVGGPERGYTF; DNA: TGTGCCAGCTCACCAGTGGGGGGGCCCGAGAGGGGCTACACCTTC
V: TRBV11-2; J: TRBJ2-7; D: TRBD2; CDR3: CASSSGLAGGRSYEQYF; DNA: TGTGCCAGCAGCTCGGGACTAGCGGGAGGGAGGTCCTACGAGCAGTACTTC
V: TRBV18; J: TRBJ2-7; D: TRBD1; CDR3: CASSPLDRGGYEQYF; DNA: TGTGCCAGCTCACCACTCGACAGGGGGGGATACGAGCAGTACTTC
V: TRBV11-2; J: TRBJ2-1; D: TRBD2; CDR3: CASSLEASGGVNNEQFF; DNA: TGTGCCAGCAGCTTAGAAGCTAGCGGGGGGGTAAACAATGAGCAGTTCTTC
V: TRBV6-5; J: TRBJ1-6; D: TRBD1; CDR3: CASRSGTEYNSPLHF; DNA: TGTGCCAGCAGGTCCGGGACAGAATATAATTCACCCCTCCACTTT
V: TRBV5-1; J: TRBJ2-1; D: NA; CDR3: CASSLVGIFYNEQFF; DNA: TGCGCCAGCAGCTTGGTGGGCATCTTCTACAATGAGCAGTTCTTC
V: TRBV10-3; J: TRBJ2-3; D: NA; CDR3: CAISGRQDTDTQYF; DNA: TGTGCCATCAGCGGAAGACAGGACACAGATACGCAGTATTTT
V: TRBV28; J: TRBJ2-6; D: NA; CDR3: CASSLSGSGANVLTF; DNA: TGTGCCAGCAGTTTATCCGGCTCTGGGGCCAACGTCCTGACTTTC
V: TRBV27; J: TRBJ1-2; D: TRBD1; CDR3: CASSTTGGTNYGYTF; DNA: TGTGCCAGCAGTACAACAGGGGGGACTAACTATGGCTACACCTTC
V: TRBV6-5; J: TRBJ1-6; D: NA; CDR3: CASSYSSPGSPLHF; DNA: TGTGCCAGCAGTTACTCTTCCCCGGGTTCACCCCTCCACTTT
V: TRBV7-3; J: TRBJ1-2; D: TRBD1; CDR3: CASSPDRGGGYTF; DNA: TGTGCCAGCAGCCCCGACAGGGGGGGCGGCTACACCTTC
V: TRBV20-1; J: TRBJ2-7; D: NA; CDR3: CSAIAYEQYF; DNA: TGCAGTGCTATAGCGTACGAGCAGTACTTC